This paragraph reports one T cell receptor beta chain. Antigen unknown. This entry belongs to a study of cytomegalovirus exposure and HLA in healthy donors. Findings and limits, study-wide: Several of the most significant clusters appeared linked to common viral pathogens, based on a later analysis. Equally common other TCR beta chains were less clonally expanded than HLA-associated ones, a later analysis found.

PCR used 60 Vbeta primers and 13 Jbeta primers. Only in-frame clones appear in the TCRdb table, and some are missing; sequencing was by immunoSEQ multiplex PCR. The sample holds 150,000 to 250,000 clones, approximately 85% seen once. Losses at the gene ends were 5 bases for V and 6 bases for J; bases not matched to a gene: 16. CDR1 SGHVS and CDR2 FNYEAQ come from the germline V gene. CDR3 length: 17 amino acids. This clonotype originated in a woman in her fifties or sixties in good health and CMV-seropositive. This chain links TRBV7-6 with TRBJ1-5, with 7 bases that match TRBD1. The sample consisted of PBMCs. CDR3 residues: CASSPGWIGTAGQPQHF. DNA of the CDR3: TGTGCCAGCAGCCCTGGGTGGATAGGGACAGCGGGTCAGCCCCAGCATTTT.